The clone carrying this TCR beta chain showed up just a few times. Its specificity is not known. Germline trimming cut 5 bases from V and 1 base from J; bases unmatched to any gene: 10. This CDR3 region has 17 residues. CDR1 and CDR2 from the germline V gene are SEHNR and FQNEAQ (reference sequence). CD8+CD57+ cell expansion, shown by flow cytometry, had occurred in the patients selected for sequencing. Every one of the patients had aplastic anemia (severe, acquired). The data derive from a study of CD8+CD57+ T cells in acquired aplastic anemia. Study-level information: The mean DNA yield obtained from sorted CD4+ and CD8+ cells came to 3.2 ug.

Using genomic DNA as the template, TCR beta VDJ and CDR3 profiling was carried out. TCRdb processed the reads anew with MiXCR; each CDR3 protein has one entry. The data hold about 150,000 distinct CDR3 sequences, with around half observed a single time. Study-wide points: Between patients and controls, around 31 CD8+ CDR3 sequences were found in common.

The V and J genes are TRBV7-9 and TRBJ2-1; TRBD2 matches 8 bases. The material sequenced was sorted CD4+, CD8+, or CD8+CD57+ T cells (not recorded which) from PBMCs. The receptor's source is a human donor with aplastic anemia. The chain's CDR3 is CASSLRLAFASYNEQFF. In DNA, the CDR3 is TGTGCCAGCAGCCTGAGACTAGCGTTTGCTTCCTACAATGAGCAGTTCTTC.